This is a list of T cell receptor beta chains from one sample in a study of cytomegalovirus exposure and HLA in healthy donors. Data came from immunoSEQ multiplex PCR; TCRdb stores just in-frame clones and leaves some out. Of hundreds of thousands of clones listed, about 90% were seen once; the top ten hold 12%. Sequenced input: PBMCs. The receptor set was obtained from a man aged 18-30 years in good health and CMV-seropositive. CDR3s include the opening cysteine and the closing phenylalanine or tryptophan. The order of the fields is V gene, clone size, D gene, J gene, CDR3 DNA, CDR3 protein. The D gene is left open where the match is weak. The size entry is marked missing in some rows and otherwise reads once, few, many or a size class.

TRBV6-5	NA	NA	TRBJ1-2	TGTGCCAGCAGTTACGACGGGCGGAGGGGTCGGTATGGCTACACCTTC	CASSYDGRRGRYGYTF
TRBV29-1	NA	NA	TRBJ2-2	TGCAGCGTGGGAGGGGGGGCGAACACCGGGGAGCTGTTTTTT	CSVGGGANTGELFF
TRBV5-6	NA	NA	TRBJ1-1	TGTGCCAGCAGCTTGGGACTCCCCGGGCCTAGCACTGAAGCTTTCTTT	CASSLGLPGPSTEAFF
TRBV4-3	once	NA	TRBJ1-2	TGCGCCAGCAGCCAAGATCTGAGGTACTATGGCTACACCTTC	CASSQDLRYYGYTF
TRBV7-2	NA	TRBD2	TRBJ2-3	TGTGCCAGCAGCTTAGTTCTCCTAGCGGGGGGGACAGATACGCAGTATTTT	CASSLVLLAGGTDTQYF
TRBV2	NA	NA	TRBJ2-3	TGTGCCAGCAGTGACGCCGAAGCTAGCACAGATACGCAGTATTTT	CASSDAEASTDTQYF
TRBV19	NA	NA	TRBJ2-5	TGTGCCAGTAGCCCGAACTTACAAGAGACCCAGTACTTC	CASSPNLQETQYF
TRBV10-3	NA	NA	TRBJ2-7	TGTGCCATCAGTGAGGGACTCGGGAGTGGCGAGCAGTACTTC	CAISEGLGSGEQYF
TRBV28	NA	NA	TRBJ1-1	TGTGCCAGCAGTTTATGGACGAACACTGAAGCTTTCTTT	CASSLWTNTEAFF
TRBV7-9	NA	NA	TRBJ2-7	TGTGCCAGCAGCACCGGGCTTTTAGGGTACGAGCAGTACTTC	CASSTGLLGYEQYF
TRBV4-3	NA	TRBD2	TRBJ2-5	TGCGCCAGCAGCCAAGATAGCGGGGGCAAGGAGACCCAGTACTTC	CASSQDSGGKETQYF
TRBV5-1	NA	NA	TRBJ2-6	TGCGCCAGCAGCTTGGCCCAACATTTGGGTACCAACGTCCTGACTTTC	CASSLAQHLGTNVLTF
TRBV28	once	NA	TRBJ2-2	TGTGCCAGCAGTTTATGGGGGGGTAACACCGGGGAGCTGTTTTTT	CASSLWGGNTGELFF
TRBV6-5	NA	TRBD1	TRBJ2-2	TGTGCCAGCACTACAGGGACAGCGAACACCGGGGAGCTGTTTTTT	CASTTGTANTGELFF
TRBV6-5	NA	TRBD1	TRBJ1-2	TGTGCCAGCAGGAGACCGGGACAGGGGGCCTATGGCTACACCTTC	CASRRPGQGAYGYTF
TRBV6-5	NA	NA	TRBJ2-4	TGTGCCAGCAGACCAACACTAGCCAAAAACATTCAGTACTTC	CASRPTLAKNIQYF
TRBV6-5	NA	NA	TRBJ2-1	TGTGCCAGCAGTTACTCCGGCGGGATCGATAATGAGCAGTTCTTC	CASSYSGGIDNEQFF
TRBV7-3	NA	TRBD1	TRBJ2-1	TGTGCCAGCAGCCTAACGGGGGACAGGGGCGGTGAGCAGTTCTTC	CASSLTGDRGGEQFF
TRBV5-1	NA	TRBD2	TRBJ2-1	TGCGCCAGCCGGAGGCCCGGGGGGGGCAATGAGCAGTTCTTC	CASRRPGGGNEQFF
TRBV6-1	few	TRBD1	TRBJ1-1	TGTGCCAGCAGGTTGGGACAGGGGGCCACTGAAGCTTTCTTT	CASRLGQGATEAFF